This T cell receptor beta chain is drawn from a study of OX40 agonist ivuxolimab in advanced cancers. Turning to the study itself: A male proportion of 70% to 90% was recorded, with mean age approximately 64 years and range about 20 to 90. Broader study findings: On average, a greater number of expanded clones characterised CD8+ T cells relative to CD4+.

People who had autoimmune disease history or systemic immunosuppression were excluded. The table came from immunoSEQ multiplex PCR; TCRdb's copy has only in-frame clones and leaves some out. The sample yields around 25,000 clones, about 86% seen once. V shed 11 bases and J shed 7 bases, with 13 bases lying between them. This CDR3 contains 11 residues. The germline V gene has CDR1 SEHNR and CDR2 FQNEAQ (reference sequence). A word on this clone: Its specificity is unknown.

The J gene is TRBJ2-3, the V gene TRBV7-9; D gene ambiguous. This TCR was recovered from an adult with an advanced solid tumor such as melanoma, head and neck, liver or kidney cancer. Sequencing used CD4+ or CD8+ T cells sorted from blood, obtained in a trial of the OX40 agonist ivuxolimab. This CDR3 reads CAFFSRNTQYF. CDR3 sequence (DNA): TGTGCCTTTTTTAGTCGAAATACGCAGTATTTT.